This entry concerns a single T cell receptor (beta chain). This sample was taken from a study of blood T cell repertoires in COVID-19. Only in-frame clones appear in the TCRdb table, and some are missing; sequencing was by immunoSEQ multiplex PCR. The sample records 410,000 or so clones, 70% to 90% being singletons. The specimen was peripheral blood. The origin of this receptor is a woman aged 35 to 49 with COVID-19, enrolled during active disease.

The CDR3: CASTPRGPTISSNQPQHF. Here the CDR3 DNA reads TGTGCCAGTACCCCCAGGGGTCCTACAATATCTAGCAATCAGCCCCAGCATTTT. The chain has TRBV19 and TRBJ1-5; the D gene is possibly TRBD1 (6 bases). Trimming removed 7 bases at V and 0 bases at J, with 22 bases between. Germline V gene lookup returns CDR1 LNHDA and CDR2 SQIVND (reference sequence). This CDR3 contains 18 residues.